This TCR beta chain was captured in a study of beta chain features in type 1 diabetes. Findings and limits, study-wide: Among all four CD4+ subsets, Type 1 diabetes patients had TCRB CDR3s that were moderately but significantly shorter.

Germline V gene data show CDR1 as SGHAT and CDR2 as FQNNGV. CDR3 length equals 15 residues. Trimming at V came to 5 bases and at J to 1 base, leaving 6 bases not matched to a gene. On this clone itself: Its antigen remains unidentified.

Expressed TCRB transcripts were sequenced because the isolated RNA had all been reverse transcribed beforehand. TCRdb's copy holds only in-frame clones and misses some; the assay was immunoSEQ multiplex PCR. This table has over 650,000 clones, more than 12% appearing once. The clonotype originates from a man aged 18-30 years with type 1 diabetes. The chain carries TRBV11-2 and TRBJ2-3; 7 nucleotides line up with TRBD2. The sample taken for sequencing was naive CD4+ T cells from blood. CDR3 protein: CASSLRGSGTDTQYF. The CDR3, as DNA: TGTGCCAGCAGCCTGCGGGGGTCGGGCACAGATACGCAGTATTTT.